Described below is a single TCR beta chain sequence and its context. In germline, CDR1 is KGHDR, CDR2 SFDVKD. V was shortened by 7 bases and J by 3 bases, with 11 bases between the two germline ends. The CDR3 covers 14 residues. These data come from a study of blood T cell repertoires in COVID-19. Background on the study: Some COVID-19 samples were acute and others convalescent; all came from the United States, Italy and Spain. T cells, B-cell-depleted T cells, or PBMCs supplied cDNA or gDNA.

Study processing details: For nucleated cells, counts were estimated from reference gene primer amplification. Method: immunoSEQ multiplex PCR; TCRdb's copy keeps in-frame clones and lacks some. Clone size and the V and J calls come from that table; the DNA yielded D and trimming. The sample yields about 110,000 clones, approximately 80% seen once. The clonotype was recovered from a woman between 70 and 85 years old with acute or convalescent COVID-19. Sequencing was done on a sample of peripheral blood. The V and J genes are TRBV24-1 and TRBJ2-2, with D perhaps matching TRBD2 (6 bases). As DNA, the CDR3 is TGTGCCACCAGAGGGACGGGAGACACCGGGGAGCTGTTTTTT. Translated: CATRGTGDTGELFF.